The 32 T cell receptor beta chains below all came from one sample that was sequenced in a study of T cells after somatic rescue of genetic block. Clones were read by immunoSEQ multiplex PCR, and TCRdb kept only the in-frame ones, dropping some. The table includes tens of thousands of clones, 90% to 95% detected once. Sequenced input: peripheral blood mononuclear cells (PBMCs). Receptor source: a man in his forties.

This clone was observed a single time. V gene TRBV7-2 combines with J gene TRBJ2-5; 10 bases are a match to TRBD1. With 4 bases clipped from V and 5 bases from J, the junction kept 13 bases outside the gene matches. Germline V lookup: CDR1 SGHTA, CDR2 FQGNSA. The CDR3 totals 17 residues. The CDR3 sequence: CASSSNYRTGGRETQYF. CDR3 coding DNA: TGTGCCAGCAGCTCCAACTACCGGACAGGGGGGAGGGAGACCCAGTACTTC.

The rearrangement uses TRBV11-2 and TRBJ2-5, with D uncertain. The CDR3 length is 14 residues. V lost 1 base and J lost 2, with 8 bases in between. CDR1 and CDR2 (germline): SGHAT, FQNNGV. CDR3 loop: CASSLVGTQETQYF. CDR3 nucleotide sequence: TGTGCCAGCAGCTTAGTCGGCACGCAAGAGACCCAGTACTTC.

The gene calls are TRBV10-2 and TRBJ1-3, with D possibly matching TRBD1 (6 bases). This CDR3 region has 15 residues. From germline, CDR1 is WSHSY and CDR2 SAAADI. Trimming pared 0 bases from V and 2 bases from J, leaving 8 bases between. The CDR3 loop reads CASSESRTAGNTIYF. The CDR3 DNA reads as TGCGCCAGCAGTGAGTCGCGGACAGCTGGAAACACCATATATTTT.

CDR3 sequence reads: CASSLSGTGATGTYEQYF. The DNA of the CDR3 is TGCGCCAGCAGCTTGAGTGGGACAGGGGCCACCGGGACGTACGAGCAGTACTTC. V usage is TRBV5-1 and J usage is TRBJ2-7; 10 bases fit TRBD1. The V gene's germline CDR1 is SGHRS and CDR2 YFSETQ. This CDR3 is built from 18 residues. Losses at the gene ends were 1 base for V and 4 bases for J; bases not matched to a gene: 14.

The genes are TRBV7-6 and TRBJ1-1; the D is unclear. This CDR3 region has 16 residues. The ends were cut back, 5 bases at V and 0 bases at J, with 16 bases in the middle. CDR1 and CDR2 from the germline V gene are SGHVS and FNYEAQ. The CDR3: CASSRRTGRMNTEAFF. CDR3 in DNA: TGTGCCAGCAGCCGCCGGACGGGGAGGATGAACACTGAAGCTTTCTTT.

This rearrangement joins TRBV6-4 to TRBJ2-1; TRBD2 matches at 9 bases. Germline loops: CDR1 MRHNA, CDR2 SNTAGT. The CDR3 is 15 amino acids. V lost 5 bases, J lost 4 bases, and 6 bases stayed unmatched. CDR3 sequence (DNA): TGTGCCAGCAGTCGTAGCGGGAGTGAGTACAATGAGCAGTTCTTC. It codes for CASSRSGSEYNEQFF.

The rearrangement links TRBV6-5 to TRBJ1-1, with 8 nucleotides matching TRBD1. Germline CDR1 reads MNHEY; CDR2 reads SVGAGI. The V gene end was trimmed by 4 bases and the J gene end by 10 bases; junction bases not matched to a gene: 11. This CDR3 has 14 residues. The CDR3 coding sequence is TGTGCCAGCAGTTTTATACAGGGGGGGGTGGGAGCTTTCTTT. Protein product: CASSFIQGGVGAFF.

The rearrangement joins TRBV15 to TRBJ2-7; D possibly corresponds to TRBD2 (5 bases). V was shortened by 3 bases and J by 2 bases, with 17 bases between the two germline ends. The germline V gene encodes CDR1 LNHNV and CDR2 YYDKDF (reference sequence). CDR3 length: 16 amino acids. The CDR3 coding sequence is TGTGCCACCAGCAGTCTCTCCTGGCGGAGGCCCTACGAGCAGTACTTC. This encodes CATSSLSWRRPYEQYF.

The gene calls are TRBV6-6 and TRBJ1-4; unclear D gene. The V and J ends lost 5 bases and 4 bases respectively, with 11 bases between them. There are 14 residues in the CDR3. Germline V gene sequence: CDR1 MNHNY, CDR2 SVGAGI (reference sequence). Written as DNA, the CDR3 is TGTGCCAGCAGTCGGACCGCTGATAATGAAAAACTGTTTTTT. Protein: CASSRTADNEKLFF.

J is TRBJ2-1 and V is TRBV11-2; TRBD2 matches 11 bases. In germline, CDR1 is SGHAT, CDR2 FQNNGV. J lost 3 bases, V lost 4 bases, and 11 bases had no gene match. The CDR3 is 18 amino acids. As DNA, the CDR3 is TGTGCCAGCAGCTCGACTAGCGGGACTCCAACGAACTACAATGAGCAGTTCTTC. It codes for CASSSTSGTPTNYNEQFF.

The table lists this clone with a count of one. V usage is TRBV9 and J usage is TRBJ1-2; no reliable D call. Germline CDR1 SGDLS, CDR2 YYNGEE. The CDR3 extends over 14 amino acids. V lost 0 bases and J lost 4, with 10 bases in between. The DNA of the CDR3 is TGTGCCAGCAGCGTAGGGGGAATCGGCTATGGCTACACCTTC. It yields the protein CASSVGGIGYGYTF.

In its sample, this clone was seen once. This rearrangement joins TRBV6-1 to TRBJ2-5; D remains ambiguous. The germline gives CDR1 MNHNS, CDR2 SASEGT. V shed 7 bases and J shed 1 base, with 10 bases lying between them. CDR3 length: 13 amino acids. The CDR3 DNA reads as TGTGCCAGCAACCCCCAACCCCAAGAGACCCAGTACTTC. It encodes CASNPQPQETQYF.

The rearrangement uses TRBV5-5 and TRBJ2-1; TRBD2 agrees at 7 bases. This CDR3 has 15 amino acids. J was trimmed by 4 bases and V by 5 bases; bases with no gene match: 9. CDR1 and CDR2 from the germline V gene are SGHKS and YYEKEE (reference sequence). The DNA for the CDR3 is TGTGCCAGCAGGGGGGAGGGCGGTCAATACAATGAGCAGTTCTTC. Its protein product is CASRGEGGQYNEQFF.

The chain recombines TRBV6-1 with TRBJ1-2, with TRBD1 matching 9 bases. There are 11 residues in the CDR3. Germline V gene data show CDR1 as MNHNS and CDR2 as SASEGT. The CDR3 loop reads CQTGGNYGYTF. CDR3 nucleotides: TGTCAGACAGGGGGGAACTATGGCTACACCTTC.

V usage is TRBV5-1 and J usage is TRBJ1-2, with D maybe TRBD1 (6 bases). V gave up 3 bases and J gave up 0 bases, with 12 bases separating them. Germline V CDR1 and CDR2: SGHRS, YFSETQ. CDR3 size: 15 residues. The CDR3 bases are TGCGCCAGCAGCTCCACAGGGACCGCTAACTATGGCTACACCTTC. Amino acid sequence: CASSSTGTANYGYTF.

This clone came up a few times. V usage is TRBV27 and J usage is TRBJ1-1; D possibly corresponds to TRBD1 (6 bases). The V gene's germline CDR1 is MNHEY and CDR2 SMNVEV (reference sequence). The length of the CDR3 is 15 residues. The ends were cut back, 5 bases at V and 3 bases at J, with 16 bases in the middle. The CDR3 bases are TGTGCCAGCAGTGTCTCCAGGGGTTGGGACACTGAAGCTTTCTTT. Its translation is CASSVSRGWDTEAFF.

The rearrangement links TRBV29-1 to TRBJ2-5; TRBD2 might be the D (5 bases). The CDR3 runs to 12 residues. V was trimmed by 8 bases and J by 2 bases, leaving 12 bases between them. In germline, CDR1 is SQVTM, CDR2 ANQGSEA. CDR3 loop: CSSIGDQETQYF. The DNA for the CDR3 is TGCAGCTCAATCGGGGATCAAGAGACCCAGTACTTC.

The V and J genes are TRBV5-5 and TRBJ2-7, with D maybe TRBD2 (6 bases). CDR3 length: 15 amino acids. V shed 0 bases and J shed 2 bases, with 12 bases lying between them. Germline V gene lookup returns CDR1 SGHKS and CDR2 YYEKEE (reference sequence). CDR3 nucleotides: TGTGCCAGCAGCTTGGGAGGGACTTACACCTACGAGCAGTACTTC. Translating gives CASSLGGTYTYEQYF. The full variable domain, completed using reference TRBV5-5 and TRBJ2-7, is DAGVTQSPTHLIKTRGQQVTLRCSPISGHKSVSWYQQVLGQGPQFIFQYYEKEERGRGNFPDRFSARQFPNYSSELNVNALLLGDSALYLCASSLGGTYTYEQYFGPGTRLTVT.

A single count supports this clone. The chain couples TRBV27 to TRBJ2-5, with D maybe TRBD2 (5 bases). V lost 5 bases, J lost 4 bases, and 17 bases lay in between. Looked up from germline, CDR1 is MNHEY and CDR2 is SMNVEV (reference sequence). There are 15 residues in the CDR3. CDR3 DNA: TGTGCCAGCAGTCCCACAGAGGGAGAGGGAGAGACCCAGTACTTC. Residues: CASSPTEGEGETQYF.

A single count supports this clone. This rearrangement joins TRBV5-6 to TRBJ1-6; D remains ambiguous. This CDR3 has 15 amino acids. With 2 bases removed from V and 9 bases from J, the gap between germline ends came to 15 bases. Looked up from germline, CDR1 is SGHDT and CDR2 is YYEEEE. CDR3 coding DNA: TGTGCCAGCAGCTTCAGGACGGGTGGGGTTTCACCCCTCCACTTT. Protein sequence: CASSFRTGGVSPLHF.

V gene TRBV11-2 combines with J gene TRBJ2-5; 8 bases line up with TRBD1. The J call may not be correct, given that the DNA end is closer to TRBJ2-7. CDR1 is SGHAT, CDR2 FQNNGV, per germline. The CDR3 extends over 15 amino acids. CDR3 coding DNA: TGTGCCAGCAGCCGCGGACAGGGTTGGTCCTACGAGCAGTACTTC. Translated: CASSRGQGWSYEQYF.

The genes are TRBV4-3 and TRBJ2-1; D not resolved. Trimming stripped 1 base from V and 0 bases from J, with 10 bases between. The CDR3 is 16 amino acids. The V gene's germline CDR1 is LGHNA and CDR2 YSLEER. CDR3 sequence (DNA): TGCGCCAGCAGCCAAGTAGCACGAGGCTCCTACAATGAGCAGTTCTTC. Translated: CASSQVARGSYNEQFF.

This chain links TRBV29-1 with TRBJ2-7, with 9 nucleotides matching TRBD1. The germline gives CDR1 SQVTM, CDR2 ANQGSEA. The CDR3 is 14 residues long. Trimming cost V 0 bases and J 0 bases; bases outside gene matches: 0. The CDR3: CSVEEDRGSYEQYF. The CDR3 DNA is TGCAGCGTTGAAGAGGACAGGGGCTCCTACGAGCAGTACTTC.

CDR3 sequence reads: CASSLTVNTEAFF. CDR3 nucleotide sequence: TGTGCCAGCAGTCTGACAGTTAACACTGAAGCTTTCTTT. V is TRBV27 and J is TRBJ1-1; D may be TRBD1 (5 bases). Trimming removed 5 bases from V and 2 bases from J, with 9 bases in between. Germline CDR1 reads MNHEY; CDR2 reads SMNVEV (reference sequence). The CDR3 sequence is 13 residues long.

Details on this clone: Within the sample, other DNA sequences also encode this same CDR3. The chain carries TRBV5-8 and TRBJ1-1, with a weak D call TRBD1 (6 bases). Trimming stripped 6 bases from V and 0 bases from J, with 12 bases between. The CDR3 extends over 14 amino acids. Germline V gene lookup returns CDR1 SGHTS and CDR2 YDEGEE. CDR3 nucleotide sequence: TGTGCCAGCACCTTCAGGGGCATGAACACTGAAGCTTTCTTT. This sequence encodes CASTFRGMNTEAFF.

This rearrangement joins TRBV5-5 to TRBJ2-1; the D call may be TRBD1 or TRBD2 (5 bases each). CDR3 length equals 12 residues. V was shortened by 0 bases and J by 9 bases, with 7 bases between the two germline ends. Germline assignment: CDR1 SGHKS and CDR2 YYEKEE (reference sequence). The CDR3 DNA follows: TGTGCCAGCAGCTTGGGAGGGACTGAGCAGTTCTTC. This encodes CASSLGGTEQFF.

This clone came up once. Here the CDR3 DNA reads TGTGCCAGCAGCTTAGGGCAGTGGAACACTGAAGCTTTCTTT. Translated: CASSLGQWNTEAFF. This sequence joins TRBV7-2 and TRBJ1-1; D is uncertain. Germline V gene lookup returns CDR1 SGHTA and CDR2 FQGNSA. V lost 1 base, J lost 1 base, and 7 bases lay in between. The CDR3 spans 14 residues.

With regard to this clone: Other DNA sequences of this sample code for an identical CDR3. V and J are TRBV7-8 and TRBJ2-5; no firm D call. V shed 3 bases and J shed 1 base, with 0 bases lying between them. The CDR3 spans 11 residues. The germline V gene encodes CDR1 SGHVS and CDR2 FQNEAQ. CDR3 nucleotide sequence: TGTGCCAGCAGCTTCCAAGAGACCCAGTACTTC. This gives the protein CASSFQETQYF.

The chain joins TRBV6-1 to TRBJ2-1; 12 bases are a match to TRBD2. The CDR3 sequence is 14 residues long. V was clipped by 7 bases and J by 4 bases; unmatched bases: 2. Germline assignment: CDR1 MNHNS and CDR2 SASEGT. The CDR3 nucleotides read TGTGCCAGCACTCTAGCGGGGGGGTACAATGAGCAGTTCTTC. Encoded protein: CASTLAGGYNEQFF.

The CDR3 DNA sequence: TGTGCCAGCAGCTTGCGGGAAATGAACACTGAAGCTTTCTTT. Its translation is CASSLREMNTEAFF. J is TRBJ1-1 and V is TRBV4-2; D gene unclear. V was cut by 5 bases and J by 0 bases, with 10 bases left in between. The CDR3 runs to 14 residues. Germline V gene lookup returns CDR1 LGHNA and CDR2 YNFKEQ.

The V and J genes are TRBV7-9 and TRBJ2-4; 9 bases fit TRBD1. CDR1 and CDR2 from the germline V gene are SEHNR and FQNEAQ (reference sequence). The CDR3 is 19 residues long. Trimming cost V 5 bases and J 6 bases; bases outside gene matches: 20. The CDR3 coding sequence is TGTGCCAGCAGCCCCCGGGACAGGGAAAGGGGTAGTTTCGGAAACATTCAGTACTTC. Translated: CASSPRDRERGSFGNIQYF.

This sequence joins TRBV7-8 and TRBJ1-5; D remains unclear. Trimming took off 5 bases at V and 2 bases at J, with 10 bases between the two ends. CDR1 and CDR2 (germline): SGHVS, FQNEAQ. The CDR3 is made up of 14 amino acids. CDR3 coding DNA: TGTGCCAGCAGCCGAGGACGAGGCAATCAGCCCCAGCATTTT. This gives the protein CASSRGRGNQPQHF. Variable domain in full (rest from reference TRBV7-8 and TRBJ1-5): GAGVSQSPRYKVAKRGQDVALRCDPISGHVSLFWYQQALGQGPEFLTYFQNEAQLDKSGLPSDRFFAERPEGSVSTLKIQRTQQEDSAVYLCASSRGRGNQPQHFGDGTRLSIL.